This T cell receptor beta chain emerged from a study of blood T cells in healthy people across ages. Using a J-beta primer mix together with a sample-barcoded 5' primer, a second PCR was run for roughly 7 to 12 cycles. From the 5' RACE reads, TCRdb called clonotypes with MiXCR, one entry per CDR3 protein. Counted here are some 900,000 distinct CDR3 sequences, roughly 43% occurring once; the ten biggest clones make up about an eighth. Of note for this clonotype: An end of the junction differs from the germline gene, which may be a read error.

Germline V gene data show CDR1 as SGHAT and CDR2 as FQNNGV. The CDR3 runs 18 residues. The chain carries TRBV11-2 and TRBJ1-6, with 9 nucleotides matching TRBD1. This clonotype was obtained from a man in his thirties or forties in good health. Sequencing was performed on blood. The CDR3 DNA reads TGTGCCAGCACCCGTTCCGGGACAGGGTTACTTTATAATTCCCCCCTCCACTTT. This gives the protein CASTRSGTGLLYNSPLHF.